The 20 T cell receptor beta chains below were found in one sample sequenced in a study of cytomegalovirus exposure and HLA in healthy donors (dated by TCRdb to about 2017). Library generation was performed with the immunoSEQ multiplex PCR assay. A mixture of 60 forward primers for TCR Vbeta segments and 13 reverse primers for TCR Jbeta segments was used in the multiplex PCR. The table was pulled from immuneACCESS by TCRdb, which kept in-frame rearrangements only. Such tables lose some clones; where checked, under half of the loss comes from unresolved V genes, and the rest has no known cause. In this sample the table shows 100,000 to 150,000 clones, roughly 74% of which occur a single time. The top ten hold 7.3% of the sample. Source material: PBMCs. The origin of the receptors is a male donor in good health and CMV-seronegative.

The V and J genes are TRBV9 and TRBJ1-6; D is possibly TRBD1 (5 bases). Germline lookup yields CDR1 SGDLS and CDR2 YYNGEE. This CDR3 region has 14 residues. V lost 6 bases and J 8 bases, leaving 15 bases between the germline ends. CDR3 DNA sequence: TGTGCCAGCAATGTCGGGGGATTTGATTCACCCCTCCACTTT. Encoded protein: CASNVGGFDSPLHF.

The V and J genes are TRBV6-1 and TRBJ1-1; TRBD1 matches at 8 bases. V gave up 4 bases and J gave up 1 base; unmatched junction bases: 2. CDR1 MNHNS and CDR2 SASEGT come from the germline V gene. The CDR3 runs to 14 residues. CDR3 sequence: CASSVQGANTEAFF. DNA of the CDR3: TGTGCCAGCAGTGTTCAGGGGGCGAACACTGAAGCTTTCTTT.

The rearrangement joins TRBV9 to TRBJ2-3, with 16 bases lining up with TRBD2. V lost 0 bases and J lost 5; bases outside the gene matches: 9. The CDR3 spans 19 residues. Germline CDR1 SGDLS, CDR2 YYNGEE. The CDR3 DNA is TGTGCCAGCAGCGTAGGGTTGGGACTAGCGGGGGGGCCAGAAGATACGCAGTATTTT. Protein sequence: CASSVGLGLAGGPEDTQYF.

The chain recombines TRBV4-2 with TRBJ2-7; 7 bases map to TRBD2. Germline loops: CDR1 LGHNA, CDR2 YNFKEQ. Trimming cost V 5 bases and J 3 bases; bases outside gene matches: 16. CDR3 size: 17 residues. CDR3 sequence (DNA): TGTGCCAGCAGCGCCCGAGCGGGTGGGGGGGAACTCTACGAGCAGTACTTC. Protein product: CASSARAGGGELYEQYF.

Only a few counts were recorded for this clone. V usage is TRBV27 and J usage is TRBJ1-1, with 7 bases lining up with TRBD1. The CDR3 is 14 amino acids. Germline CDR1 MNHEY, CDR2 SMNVEV (reference sequence). J was trimmed by 4 bases and V by 8 bases; bases with no gene match: 10. CDR3 DNA: TGTGCCAGCCTCGACAGGGCCTCTAGCACTGAAGCTTTCTTT. Its protein is CASLDRASSTEAFF.

The CDR3 here is CASSPWGQGGGEQFF. For the CDR3, the DNA is TGTGCCAGCAGCCCATGGGGACAGGGAGGTGGTGAGCAGTTCTTC. The genes are TRBV7-9 and TRBJ2-1, with TRBD1 identical over 9 bases. The CDR3 spans 15 residues. The V and J ends lost 5 bases and 9 bases, in that order; junction bases with no gene match: 11. Germline V gives CDR1 SEHNR, CDR2 FQNEAQ (reference sequence).

The V call is TRBV7-9, the J call TRBJ2-6; D is possibly TRBD2 (6 bases). Germline assignment: CDR1 SEHNR and CDR2 FQNEAQ (reference sequence). CDR3 length: 15 amino acids. The V and J ends lost 8 bases and 1 base respectively, with 12 bases between them. CDR3 coding DNA: TGTGCCAGCGGAGGGGATGGTTCTGGGGCCAACGTCCTGACTTTC. Protein: CASGGDGSGANVLTF. Together with reference TRBV7-9 and TRBJ2-6, the CDR3 gives the full variable domain: DTGVSQNPRHKITKRGQNVTFRCDPISEHNRLYWYRQTLGQGPEFLTYFQNEAQLEKSRLLSDRFSAERPKGSFSTLEIQRTEQGDSAMYLCASGGDGSGANVLTFGAGSRLTVL.

CDR3 coding DNA: TGTGCCAGCAGTCCCCAGACCTGGCGGGGTACAGGTGAGCAGTTCTTC. As protein: CASSPQTWRGTGEQFF. The V gene is TRBV28, the J gene TRBJ2-1; D might be TRBD2 (6 bases). V was shortened by 5 bases and J by 9 bases, with 23 bases between the two germline ends. Germline CDR1 MDHEN, CDR2 SYDVKM. The CDR3 runs to 16 residues.

The chain links TRBV9 to TRBJ2-1, with 7 bases identical to TRBD2. Germline V lookup: CDR1 SGDLS, CDR2 YYNGEE. Trimming cost V 7 bases and J 9 bases; bases outside gene matches: 16. The CDR3 runs to 15 residues. CDR3 nucleotide sequence: TGTGCCAGCGGACCGGCCGGCGGGAGTCTAAGTGAGCAGTTCTTC. Its protein is CASGPAGGSLSEQFF.

The chain employs TRBV5-6 and TRBJ2-7, with D perhaps matching TRBD2 (5 bases). CDR3 length: 12 residues. Trimming removed 0 bases at V and 5 bases at J, with 6 bases between. CDR1 is SGHDT and CDR2 is YYEEEE in the germline V gene. In nucleotides, the CDR3 is TGTGCCAGCAGCTTGGGGACTCACGAGCAGTACTTC. Translated: CASSLGTHEQYF.

This chain links TRBV15 with TRBJ1-5; D might be TRBD1 (5 bases). V lost 0 bases and J 5 bases, leaving 14 bases between the germline ends. The CDR3 is 16 residues long. Germline lookup yields CDR1 LNHNV and CDR2 YYDKDF (reference sequence). The CDR3 sequence: CATSRDLDSRDQPQHF. The CDR3 coding sequence is TGTGCCACCAGCAGAGATCTTGATTCCAGGGATCAGCCCCAGCATTTT.

The chain is built from TRBV6-5 and TRBJ1-2, with 8 bases matching TRBD1. Germline V gene data show CDR1 as MNHEY and CDR2 as SVGAGI. Germline trimming cut 10 bases from V and 5 bases from J; bases unmatched to any gene: 12. There are 14 residues in the CDR3. The CDR3, as DNA: TGTGCCACCCGACGGGACAGGCGATTTTATGGCTACACCTTC. It specifies CATRRDRRFYGYTF.

This chain links TRBV15 with TRBJ2-4; TRBD2 matches 8 bases. Germline V CDR1 and CDR2: LNHNV, YYDKDF (reference sequence). CDR3 size: 11 residues. V lost 10 bases to trimming and J lost 9 bases; unmatched junction nucleotides: 5. In nucleotides, the CDR3 is TGTGCCAGCGGCCGGGGGGGCATTCAGTACTTC. This gives the protein CASGRGGIQYF.

On this clone: The CDR3 ends on some other residue instead of the conserved phenylalanine or tryptophan, so this is likely a read error. V usage is TRBV7-9 and J usage is TRBJ1-2; TRBD1 matches 9 bases. The germline V gene encodes CDR1 SEHNR and CDR2 FQNEAQ (reference sequence). V shed 4 bases and J 2 bases; nucleotides not matched to a gene: 5. The CDR3 contains 15 residues. DNA of the CDR3: TGTGCCAGCAGCTCGCGGACAGGGGACAACTATGGCTACACCTCC. Residues: CASSSRTGDNYGYTS.

This rearrangement joins TRBV29-1 to TRBJ1-2; 9 positions agree with TRBD1. Germline V gives CDR1 SQVTM, CDR2 ANQGSEA. The CDR3 extends over 15 amino acids. J was trimmed by 3 bases and V by 6 bases; bases with no gene match: 11. The CDR3 is CSVGIPGQGDYGYTF. CDR3 sequence (DNA): TGCAGCGTGGGCATCCCGGGACAGGGCGACTATGGCTACACCTTC.

The J gene is TRBJ2-6, the V gene TRBV28, with 8 bases fitting TRBD1. J was trimmed by 0 bases and V by 5 bases; bases with no gene match: 18. CDR1 and CDR2 (germline): MDHEN, SYDVKM. This CDR3 region has 21 residues. The CDR3 protein is CASSEYLSRDRPLSGANVLTF. The CDR3 DNA sequence: TGTGCCAGCAGTGAATATTTATCCCGGGACAGGCCTCTCTCTGGGGCCAACGTCCTGACTTTC.

The table lists this clone with a count of one. Other DNA sequences in the sample encode the same CDR3. This rearrangement joins TRBV27 to TRBJ2-3, with 12 bases fitting TRBD2. This CDR3 contains 15 residues. The V gene end was trimmed by 3 bases and the J gene end by 6 bases; junction bases not matched to a gene: 4. CDR1 is MNHEY and CDR2 is SMNVEV in the germline V gene (reference sequence). CDR3 in DNA: TGTGCCAGCAGTTTTCTAGCGGGAGGGCCGGATACGCAGTATTTT. Protein sequence: CASSFLAGGPDTQYF.

This clone was found a few times. The chain uses TRBV28 and TRBJ2-6, with TRBD1 identical over 11 bases. Trimming cost V 4 bases and J 4 bases; bases outside gene matches: 15. CDR3 size: 20 residues. CDR1 and CDR2 from the germline V gene are MDHEN and SYDVKM. The CDR3 is CASSSSNGQGAKYGANVLTF. The CDR3 nucleotides are TGTGCCAGCAGTTCGTCAAACGGACAGGGGGCGAAATACGGGGCCAACGTCCTGACTTTC.

The chain recombines TRBV14 with TRBJ2-5; TRBD2 aligns across 12 bases. The CDR3 length is 16 residues. Trimming cost V 0 bases and J 5 bases; bases outside gene matches: 4. The germline CDR1 and CDR2 sequences are SGHDN and FVKESK. Written as DNA, the CDR3 is TGTGCCAGCAGCCAAGAACGGCTAGCGGGAGGGGAGACCCAGTACTTC. It encodes CASSQERLAGGETQYF.

This clone occurred once. The V call is TRBV6-5, the J call TRBJ2-2, with TRBD1 identical over 7 bases. Germline trimming cut 4 bases from V and 3 bases from J; bases unmatched to any gene: 8. The CDR3 spans 16 residues. CDR1 and CDR2 (germline): MNHEY, SVGAGI. The DNA for the CDR3 is TGTGCCAGCAGTTCCTACACAGGGGTTTACACCGGGGAGCTGTTTTTT. Protein: CASSSYTGVYTGELFF.